Presented here are 31 T cell receptor beta chains from one specimen sequenced in a study of cytomegalovirus exposure and HLA in healthy donors (dated by TCRdb to about 2017). Libraries were made using the immunoSEQ multiplex PCR assay. The multiplex PCR relied on a mix of 60 forward primers for TCR Vbeta segments and 13 reverse primers for TCR Jbeta segments. TCRdb stores this immuneACCESS table with in-frame sequences only. Part of the clones is absent; in the studies checked, under half of the shortfall reflects unresolved V genes, and no reason is known for the rest. This sample comprises approximately 72,000 clones, 65% to 80% of them detected only once. The ten most abundant clones make up approximately 21% of the sample. The specimen sequenced was PBMCs. The receptors were sampled from a man in his forties or fifties in good health and CMV-seropositive.

This clone was seen once. The V call is TRBV9, the J call TRBJ2-5, with TRBD2 matching 12 bases. With 3 bases clipped from V and 5 bases from J, the junction kept 8 bases outside the gene matches. Germline assignment: CDR1 SGDLS and CDR2 YYNGEE. The CDR3 has 16 amino acids. For the CDR3, the DNA is TGTGCCAGCAGCGGCGCTAGCGGGGGGGCCGGGGAGACCCAGTACTTC. It translates to CASSGASGGAGETQYF.

V is TRBV9 and J is TRBJ2-3; 7 positions agree with TRBD2. The ends lost 4 bases at V and 3 bases at J; junction bases unmatched: 11. Germline CDR1 is SGDLS and CDR2 is YYNGEE. This CDR3 region has 16 residues. CDR3 sequence: CASSMGLGGRTDTQYF. The CDR3 bases are TGTGCCAGCAGCATGGGACTGGGGGGGAGAACAGATACGCAGTATTTT. The complete variable domain, with remaining parts taken from reference TRBV9 and TRBJ2-3, reads DSGVTQTPKHLITATGQRVTLRCSPRSGDLSVYWYQQSLDQGLQFLIQYYNGEERAKGNILERFSAQQFPDLHSELNLSSLELGDSALYFCASSMGLGGRTDTQYFGPGTRLTVL.

The genes are TRBV4-1 and TRBJ2-3; TRBD2 might be the D (6 bases). The CDR3 is 18 residues long. Germline CDR1 reads MGHRA; CDR2 reads YSYEKL. V was clipped by 4 bases and J by 0 bases, with 20 bases between them. The CDR3 DNA reads as TGCGCCAGCAGCCCCCACTTGGGGAGCGGGCTAAGCACAGATACGCAGTATTTT. Amino acids: CASSPHLGSGLSTDTQYF.

The rearrangement links TRBV19 to TRBJ1-4; 7 positions agree with TRBD1. There are 15 residues in the CDR3. The J segment lost 0 bases and the V segment lost 3 bases, leaving 1 base of the junction unmatched. Germline values: CDR1 LNHDA, CDR2 SQIVND (reference sequence). The chain's CDR3 is CASSIGTATNEKLFF. CDR3 bases: TGTGCCAGTAGTATTGGGACAGCAACTAATGAAAAACTGTTTTTT.

This sequence joins TRBV4-2 and TRBJ2-7; 7 bases are a match to TRBD2. V lost 1 base, J lost 7 bases, and 7 bases stayed unmatched. CDR3 length equals 14 residues. Germline lookup yields CDR1 LGHNA and CDR2 YNFKEQ. The CDR3 spells CASSQVGAGKEQYF. The CDR3 DNA is TGTGCCAGCAGCCAAGTGGGAGCGGGGAAAGAGCAGTACTTC.

The J gene is TRBJ2-4, the V gene TRBV13; D is uncertain. The CDR3 has 22 residues. Between the trimmed V and J ends, which lost 2 bases and 0 bases, there was a span of 29 bases. Germline-derived CDR1 and CDR2 are PRHDT and FYEKMQ (reference sequence). CDR3 nucleotide sequence: TGTGCCAGCAGCTTAAGTGGATATGGTCCGTCCAGGAAAGGTTTAGCCAAAAACATTCAGTACTTC. Its protein product is CASSLSGYGPSRKGLAKNIQYF. Together with reference TRBV13 and TRBJ2-4, the CDR3 gives the full variable domain: AAGVIQSPRHLIKEKRETATLKCYPIPRHDTVYWYQQGPGQDPQFLISFYEKMQSDKGSIPDRFSAQQFSDYHSELNMSSLELGDSALYFCASSLSGYGPSRKGLAKNIQYFGAGTRLSVL.

V and J are TRBV28 and TRBJ2-5; D remains unclear. The germline gives CDR1 MDHEN, CDR2 SYDVKM. The CDR3 covers 15 residues. V was trimmed by 4 bases and J by 5 bases, leaving 17 bases between them. The CDR3 DNA is TGTGCCAGCAGTTCCCCCGTAGCTGGTACTGAGACCCAGTACTTC. This gives the protein CASSSPVAGTETQYF.

This clone was observed a handful of times. The chain carries TRBV4-1 and TRBJ1-6, with 8 bases fitting TRBD1. The CDR3 loop spans 18 amino acids. CDR1 and CDR2 from the germline V gene are MGHRA and YSYEKL. The trim removed 1 base at V and 5 bases at J, leaving 10 bases unmatched. The CDR3, as DNA: TGCGCCAGCAGCCAAGGCGGCAGGGGGCGGTGGGATAATTCACCCCTCCACTTT. Its protein is CASSQGGRGRWDNSPLHF.

This sequence joins TRBV28 and TRBJ1-2; D is ambiguous. Trimming cost V 6 bases and J 0 bases, with 8 bases left between them. The CDR3 length is 13 residues. Germline loops: CDR1 MDHEN, CDR2 SYDVKM. The CDR3 nucleotides are TGTGCCAGCAGCTTACACACTAACTATGGCTACACCTTC. Translating gives CASSLHTNYGYTF.

The rearrangement uses TRBV6-4 and TRBJ2-2; 9 positions match TRBD1. The CDR3 is made up of 15 amino acids. With V trimmed by 6 bases and J by 5 bases, 7 bases remained unmatched. The germline V gene has CDR1 MRHNA and CDR2 SNTAGT. CDR3 in amino acids: CASSPRQGVTGELFF. Here the CDR3 DNA reads TGTGCCAGCAGCCCGAGACAGGGGGTGACCGGGGAGCTGTTTTTT.

The V gene is TRBV5-1, the J gene TRBJ2-3; 9 bases line up with TRBD2. From germline, CDR1 is SGHRS and CDR2 YFSETQ. This CDR3 contains 16 residues. J was trimmed by 5 bases and V by 3 bases; bases with no gene match: 10. CDR3 DNA sequence: TGCGCCAGCAGCTCTACTGGCGGGGGGGCCTTAGATACGCAGTATTTT. Protein product: CASSSTGGGALDTQYF.

The chain links TRBV20-1 to TRBJ2-1; the D is unclear. Germline CDR1 is DFQATT and CDR2 is SNEGSKA (reference sequence). Trimming removed 4 bases at V and 9 bases at J, with 10 bases between. This CDR3 is 11 amino acids long. In DNA, the CDR3 is TGCAGTGCTATTCTGAGCCCTGAGCAGTTCTTC. Amino acids: CSAILSPEQFF.

The J gene is TRBJ1-6, the V gene TRBV2; D is ambiguous. Between the trimmed V and J ends, which lost 8 bases and 6 bases, there was a span of 20 bases. CDR3 size: 16 residues. CDR1 and CDR2 (germline): SNHLY, FYNNEI. The CDR3 region has the DNA TGTGCCAGCGCTGGCGCGGCCAACACTTTTAATTCACCCCTCCACTTT. This translates into CASAGAANTFNSPLHF.

The chain has TRBV13 and TRBJ2-7; 9 nucleotides agree with TRBD1. The ends lost 4 bases at V and 5 bases at J; junction bases unmatched: 9. The CDR3 consists of 15 residues. CDR1 and CDR2 (germline): PRHDT, FYEKMQ (reference sequence). CDR3 nucleotides: TGTGCCAGCAGCTCGGCAGACAGGGGGTTCGACGAGCAGTACTTC. It codes for CASSSADRGFDEQYF.

This clone appeared a single time. The rearrangement joins TRBV10-3 to TRBJ2-7; unclear D gene. Deletions cut 3 bases from V and 6 bases from J, with 15 bases between. The germline CDR1 and CDR2 sequences are ENHRY and SYGVKD. The CDR3 runs 14 residues. The CDR3 reads CAISEPQRWSEQYF. The CDR3 nucleotides are TGTGCCATCAGTGAACCACAAAGGTGGAGCGAGCAGTACTTC.

This clone was seen once. V usage is TRBV28 and J usage is TRBJ2-7; D not certain. V shed 3 bases and J shed 2 bases, with 17 bases lying between them. Germline V gene sequence: CDR1 MDHEN, CDR2 SYDVKM. This CDR3 has 16 residues. The CDR3 protein is CASSFNDPISPYEQYF. The CDR3 DNA sequence: TGTGCCAGCAGTTTCAACGACCCGATTAGCCCCTACGAGCAGTACTTC.

The rearrangement uses TRBV10-1 and TRBJ2-5, with D perhaps TRBD1 (6 bases). The length of the CDR3 is 15 residues. The germline gives CDR1 WNHNN, CDR2 SYGVQD (reference sequence). Trimming shortened V by 3 bases and J by 3 bases, and 14 bases separated the two germline ends. The CDR3 reads CASSEQGIGEETQYF. As DNA, the CDR3 is TGCGCCAGCAGTGAACAGGGTATAGGTGAAGAGACCCAGTACTTC.

This chain joins TRBV14 and TRBJ1-3; 7 bases are a match to TRBD1. After removal of 5 bases from V and 3 bases from J, the junction contained 1 base not matched to a gene. The germline V gene has CDR1 SGHDN and CDR2 FVKESK. The CDR3 has 13 amino acids. The CDR3 DNA sequence: TGTGCCAGCAGCACAGGGGTTGGAAACACCATATATTTT. It translates to CASSTGVGNTIYF.

The genes are TRBV2 and TRBJ1-2, with D possibly TRBD1 on 5 matching bases. CDR1 and CDR2 from the germline V gene are SNHLY and FYNNEI. Trimming removed 11 bases at V and 7 bases at J, with 17 bases between. This CDR3 is built from 12 residues. The CDR3 DNA is TGTGCCCCTCGAAGGGGAATTGGTGGCTACACCTTC. This codes for CAPRRGIGGYTF.

The rearrangement uses TRBV2 and TRBJ1-2; D unclear. This CDR3 has 12 residues. Germline V gene lookup returns CDR1 SNHLY and CDR2 FYNNEI. V was trimmed by 6 bases and J by 4 bases, leaving 9 bases between them. CDR3 sequence (DNA): TGTGCCAGCAGGCAGGCGACCTATGGCTACACCTTC. Its protein is CASRQATYGYTF.

The chain carries TRBV7-3 and TRBJ2-3, with a possible D match to TRBD1 (6 bases). Trimming pared 5 bases from V and 10 bases from J, leaving 13 bases between. This CDR3 has 12 residues. Germline-derived CDR1 and CDR2 are SGHTA and FQGTGA. CDR3 sequence: CASSHPEGAQYF. The DNA of the CDR3 is TGTGCCAGCAGCCACCCAGAGGGGGCGCAGTATTTT.

The rearrangement uses TRBV18 and TRBJ1-2, with 7 bases fitting TRBD1. Germline V gives CDR1 KGHSH, CDR2 LQKENI. This CDR3 spans 15 amino acids. V lost 3 bases to trimming and J lost 9 bases; unmatched junction nucleotides: 13. The CDR3 spells CASSPTTGITFSYTF. The CDR3 region has the DNA TGTGCCAGCTCACCTACGACAGGGATCACCTTTAGCTACACCTTC.

This sequence joins TRBV6-6 and TRBJ1-4; TRBD1 aligns across 7 bases. Unmatched junction bases numbered 11, after V lost 4 bases and J lost 6 bases. The CDR3 has 16 residues. From germline, CDR1 is MNHNY and CDR2 SVGAGI (reference sequence). CDR3 region: CASSSRGNSVYEKLFF. The CDR3 DNA reads TGTGCCAGCAGTTCCAGGGGGAATTCGGTGTATGAAAAACTGTTTTTT.

The table lists this clone with a count of one. The chain joins TRBV7-2 to TRBJ2-5; no reliable D call. The CDR3 has 15 residues. CDR1 SGHTA and CDR2 FQGNSA come from the germline V gene. Trimming cost V 2 bases and J 5 bases, with 15 bases left between them. CDR3 sequence (DNA): TGTGCCAGCAGCTTATCCCTTCTGCTCGGGGAGACCCAGTACTTC. Translated, it gives CASSLSLLLGETQYF.

The CDR3 loop is CASSPGLPGGGGELFF. In DNA form, the CDR3 reads TGTGCCAGCAGCCCGGGACTTCCTGGGGGGGGCGGGGAGCTGTTTTTT. The chain is built from TRBV9 and TRBJ2-2; 7 nucleotides line up with TRBD2. Trimming removed 4 bases from V and 7 bases from J; junction bases left unmatched: 13. CDR3 length equals 16 residues. Germline V gene data show CDR1 as SGDLS and CDR2 as YYNGEE.

DNA for the CDR3: TGCGCCAGCAGCTTGGCCAGTGGTAGGGGCCCCTTTTACTTC. It is translated as CASSLASGRGPFYF. V gene TRBV5-1 combines with J gene TRBJ2-7, with D possibly matching TRBD1 (5 bases). V lost 0 bases and J 13 bases, leaving 20 bases between the germline ends. This CDR3 is built from 14 residues. Germline assignment: CDR1 SGHRS and CDR2 YFSETQ.

The chain is built from TRBV7-2 and TRBJ2-1; TRBD2 matches 10 bases. The CDR3 is 15 amino acids. V gave up 5 bases and J gave up 4 bases; unmatched junction bases: 5. Germline values: CDR1 SGHTA, CDR2 FQGNSA. This chain's CDR3 is CASSTGLADYNEQFF. The CDR3 DNA follows: TGTGCCAGCAGCACAGGACTAGCGGATTACAATGAGCAGTTCTTC. Using reference TRBV7-2 and TRBJ2-1 for the parts outside the CDR3, the full variable domain is GAGVSQSPSNKVTEKGKDVELRCDPISGHTALYWYRQSLGQGLEFLIYFQGNSAPDKSGLPSDRFSAERTGGSVSTLTIQRTQQEDSAVYLCASSTGLADYNEQFFGPGTRLTVL.

The rearrangement joins TRBV16 to TRBJ2-7; 9 bases map to TRBD1. CDR1 is KGHSY, CDR2 FQNENV, per germline. The CDR3 sequence is 17 residues long. Unmatched junction bases numbered 10, after V lost 0 bases and J lost 4 bases. CDR3 sequence (DNA): TGTGCCAGCAGCCAATCGATTAGAGGGACAGGGACTTACGAGCAGTACTTC. This encodes CASSQSIRGTGTYEQYF. Combining the CDR3 with reference TRBV16 and TRBJ2-7 gives the whole variable domain GEEVAQTPKHLVRGEGQKAKLYCAPIKGHSYVFWYQQVLKNEFKFLISFQNENVFDETGMPKERFSAKCLPNSPCSLEIQATKLEDSAVYFCASSQSIRGTGTYEQYFGPGTRLTVT.

V usage is TRBV6-6 and J usage is TRBJ2-7; D ambiguous. The CDR3 extends over 13 amino acids. V lost 6 bases to trimming and J lost 4 bases, with 13 bases between them. Looked up from germline, CDR1 is MNHNY and CDR2 is SVGAGI (reference sequence). CDR3: CASSSATVYEQYF. In nucleotides, the CDR3 is TGTGCCAGCAGCAGCGCTACGGTATACGAGCAGTACTTC.

V usage is TRBV4-1 and J usage is TRBJ1-1; D not resolved. From germline, CDR1 is MGHRA and CDR2 YSYEKL. The CDR3 covers 16 residues. The V gene lost 1 base and the J gene lost 6 bases, with 18 bases spanning the gap. CDR3 protein: CASSQALTLLGSEAFF. The CDR3 region has the DNA TGCGCCAGCAGCCAAGCCCTTACGCTCTTGGGCTCTGAAGCTTTCTTT.

The genes are TRBV6-1 and TRBJ2-3, with TRBD2 identical over 8 bases. The germline gives CDR1 MNHNS, CDR2 SASEGT. Trimming took 0 bases from V and 0 from J; bases not matched to a gene: 2. The CDR3 is made up of 16 amino acids. This chain's CDR3 is CASSEAPGGSTDTQYF. CDR3 sequence (DNA): TGTGCCAGCAGTGAAGCCCCGGGGGGGAGCACAGATACGCAGTATTTT.